The entry below gives a single T cell receptor beta chain sequence along with its context. In the source study's methods: Reference gene primer amplification in the assay estimated nucleated cell counts. TCRdb keeps only in-frame clones here, not all; method: immunoSEQ multiplex PCR. V, J and clone size reflect that table, while D and trimming were determined from the DNA. The table has about 100,000 clones, 70% to 90% seen once; the top ten hold about 5.3%. The germline V gene encodes CDR1 KGHSH and CDR2 LQKENI. The junction had 11 bases not matched to a gene; V was cut back by 3 bases and J by 0 bases. The CDR3 runs 18 residues. The data originate from a study of blood T cell repertoires in COVID-19. Study information: Acute and convalescent COVID-19 specimens originated in the United States, Italy and Spain. Sample material is recorded as cDNA or gDNA derived from T cells, B-cell-depleted T cells, or PBMCs.

The receptor was isolated from a human donor in a cohort sampled during active COVID-19. Sequencing was done on a sample of peripheral blood. The rearrangement joins TRBV18 to TRBJ2-3; TRBD2 matches 8 bases. The DNA of the CDR3 is TGTGCCAGCTCACCGATTGGGATAGCGGGAACTAGCACAGATACGCAGTATTTT. Translated, it gives CASSPIGIAGTSTDTQYF.